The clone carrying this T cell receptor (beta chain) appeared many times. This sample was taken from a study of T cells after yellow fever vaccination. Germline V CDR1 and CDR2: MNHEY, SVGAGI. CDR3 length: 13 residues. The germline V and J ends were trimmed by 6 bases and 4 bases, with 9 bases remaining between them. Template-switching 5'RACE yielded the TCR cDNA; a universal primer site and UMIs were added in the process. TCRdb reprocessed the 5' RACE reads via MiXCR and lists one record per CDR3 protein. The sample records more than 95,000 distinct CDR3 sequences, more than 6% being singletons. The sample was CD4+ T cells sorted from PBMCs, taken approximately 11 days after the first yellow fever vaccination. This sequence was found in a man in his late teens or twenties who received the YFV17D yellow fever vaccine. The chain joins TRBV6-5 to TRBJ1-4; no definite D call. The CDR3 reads CASSRIVNEKLFF. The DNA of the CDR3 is TGTGCCAGCAGCCGCATCGTTAATGAAAAACTGTTTTTT.